This paragraph reports one T cell receptor (beta chain). As handled by the study authors: Counts of nucleated cells, estimated from reference gene primer amplification, were obtained. Data came from immunoSEQ multiplex PCR; TCRdb stores just in-frame clones and leaves some out. V, J and clone size are taken as reported in that table, and D and trimming were inferred from the DNA itself. The sample consists of roughly 68,000 clones, approximately 88% of them appearing once. The data stem from a study of blood T cell repertoires in COVID-19. Study overall: Italy, Spain and the United States were the sources of the convalescent and acute COVID-19 samples. From T cells, B-cell-depleted T cells, or PBMCs came the material, which was cDNA or gDNA.

Germline lookup yields CDR1 SQVTM and CDR2 ANQGSEA. V shed 5 bases and J shed 0 bases, with 8 bases lying between them. The CDR3 is 14 amino acids. The rearrangement joins TRBV29-1 to TRBJ2-6; perhaps TRBD2 as D (5 bases). The receptor was isolated from an older woman with acute or convalescent COVID-19. Sequences were obtained from peripheral blood. The CDR3 DNA is TGCAGCGTTCCCGCGGGCTCTGGGGCCAACGTCCTGACTTTC. It is translated as CSVPAGSGANVLTF.